This TCR beta chain was documented in a study of T cell repertoires in cytomegalovirus infection. Study background: CMV infection together with matching HLA type was indicated by public TCR beta signatures.

TCRdb re-analysed the reads in MiXCR, keeping a single row per CDR3 protein. The data contain around 570,000 distinct CDR3 sequences, under 45% of them singletons. Study conclusions and caveats: HLA-C-restricted CMV-specific TCR beta clonotypes were dominant in the ex vivo response.

Trimming removed 1 base from V and 0 bases from J, with 10 bases in between. Germline V gene data show CDR1 as SEHNR and CDR2 as FQNEAQ (reference sequence). This CDR3 is 16 amino acids long. There are a few counts of this clonotype. Its antigen is not known. The rearrangement links TRBV7-9 to TRBJ2-4; D gene ambiguous. The source material was cultured PBMCs, sampled from culture after CMV antigen stimulation. This receptor was identified in a human donor in good health (CMV status not recorded). Some clones in this sample may be carry-over from other donors' samples. The CDR3 is CASSLGPVIAKNIQYF. CDR3 nucleotide sequence: TGTGCCAGCAGCTTAGGACCGGTTATAGCCAAAAACATTCAGTACTTC.